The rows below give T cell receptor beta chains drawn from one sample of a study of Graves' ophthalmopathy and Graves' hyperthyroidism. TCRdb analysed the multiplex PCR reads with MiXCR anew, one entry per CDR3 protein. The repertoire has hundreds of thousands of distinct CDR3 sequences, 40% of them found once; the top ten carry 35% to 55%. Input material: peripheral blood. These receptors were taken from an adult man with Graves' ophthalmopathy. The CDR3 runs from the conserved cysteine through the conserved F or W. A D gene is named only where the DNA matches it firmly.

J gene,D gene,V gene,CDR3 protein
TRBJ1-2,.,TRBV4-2,CASSQEGVGNGYTF
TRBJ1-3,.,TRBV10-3,CAISEWSGNTIYF
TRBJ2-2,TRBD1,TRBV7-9,CASSPGTGSGELFF
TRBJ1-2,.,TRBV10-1,CASSLDRASGYTF
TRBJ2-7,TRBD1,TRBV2,CVSSKFSGQIAYEQYF
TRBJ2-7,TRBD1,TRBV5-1,CASSWDRPTYEQYF
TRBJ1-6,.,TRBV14,CASSVGTGYNSPLHF
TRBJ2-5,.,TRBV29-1,CSVDPTKETQYF
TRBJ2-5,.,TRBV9,CASSPNPGRPHVLQETQYF
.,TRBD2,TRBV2,CASSDGSGSVEQFF
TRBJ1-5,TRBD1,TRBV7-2,CASSSQGAGYDQPQHF
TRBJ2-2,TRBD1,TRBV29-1,CSGVTGGTGELFF
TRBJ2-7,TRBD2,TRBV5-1,CASSFSGGVYEQYF
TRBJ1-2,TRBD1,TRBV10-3,CAISESMRQGDGYTF
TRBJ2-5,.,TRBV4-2,CASSQEARGQETQYF
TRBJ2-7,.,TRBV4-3,CASSPGLLPYEQYF
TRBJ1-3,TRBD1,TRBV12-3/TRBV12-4,CASSLADRAGNTIYF
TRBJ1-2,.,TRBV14,CAIEAETGYGYTF
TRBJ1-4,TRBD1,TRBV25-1,CASSEYRGPNEKLVF
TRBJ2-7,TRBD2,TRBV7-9,CASSPGLAGGSANYEQYF
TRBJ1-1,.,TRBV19,CASSIRGTMNTEAFF
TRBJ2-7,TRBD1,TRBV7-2,CASGWTGISYEQYF
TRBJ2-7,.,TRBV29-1,CSVGEGALGGFSYEQYF
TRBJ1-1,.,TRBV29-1,CSVVRGGRNTEAFF
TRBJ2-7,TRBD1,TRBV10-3,CAIRPPGGDEQYF
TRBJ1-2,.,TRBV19,CASSIGPSRGISYGYTF
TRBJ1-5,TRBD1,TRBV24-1,CATSYVGQGQPQHF
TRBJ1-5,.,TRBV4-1,CASSPTAGVENNQPQHF
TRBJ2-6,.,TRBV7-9,CASSLVVGANVLTF
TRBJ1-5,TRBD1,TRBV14,CASSHRSGTGDQPQHF
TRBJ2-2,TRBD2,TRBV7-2,CASSLPGLASPGELFF
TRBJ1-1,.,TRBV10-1,CASSESGSEAFF
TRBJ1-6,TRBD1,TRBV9,CASRESNQGAKNSPLHF
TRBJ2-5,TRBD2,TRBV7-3,CASSHRLAGGGETQYF
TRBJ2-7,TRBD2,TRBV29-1,CSVEPGTSATYEQYF
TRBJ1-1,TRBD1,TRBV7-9,CASSDPKGAGEAFF
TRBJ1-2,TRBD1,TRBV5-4,CASSLAQGSNGYTF
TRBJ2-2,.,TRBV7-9,CASSLLPGELFF
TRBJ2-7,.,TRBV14,CASSRVGRIEQYF
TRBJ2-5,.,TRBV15,CATSRERQETQYF
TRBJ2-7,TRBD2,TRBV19,CASSIPGTSEQYF
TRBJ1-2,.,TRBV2,CASSFRTATNYGYTF